Sequencing of this T cell receptor beta chain was carried out in a study of blood T cell repertoires in COVID-19. About the research overall: Samples came from the United States, Italy and Spain, spanning acute and convalescent COVID-19. Sources were T cells, B-cell-depleted T cells, or PBMCs; the material itself was cDNA or gDNA.

The length of the CDR3 is 16 residues. With V trimmed by 0 bases and J by 4 bases, 6 bases remained unmatched. Germline values: CDR1 MNHNS, CDR2 SASEGT. Methods used by the authors: Reference gene primer amplification yielded estimated nucleated cell counts. Data came from immunoSEQ multiplex PCR; TCRdb stores just in-frame clones and leaves some out. V, J and clone size derive from that table, while D and trimming were established from the DNA sequence. The sample yields 200,000 to 250,000 clones, approximately 84% seen once. Sequences were obtained from peripheral blood. This TCR came from a woman older than 75 with acute or convalescent COVID-19. The chain employs TRBV6-1 and TRBJ2-3; 8 nucleotides align to TRBD1. The CDR3 sequence: CASSEAKDRAADTQYF. The CDR3 DNA sequence: TGTGCCAGCAGTGAAGCGAAGGACAGGGCTGCAGATACGCAGTATTTT.